The 29 T cell receptor beta chains presented below share a single source sample, sequenced in a study of T cell responses to AZD1222 COVID-19 vaccine. TCRdb's copy holds only in-frame clones and misses some; the assay was immunoSEQ multiplex PCR. The data contain some 130,000 clones, approximately 90% of them singletons. The sample in question was peripheral blood, obtained on day 0 of AZD1222 vaccination. The receptors derive from an adult in good health.

The chain employs TRBV5-1 and TRBJ2-5; D is possibly TRBD1 or TRBD2 (6 bases each). The V end lost 4 bases, the J end lost 5 bases, and 15 bases lay between the germline ends. CDR3 length equals 14 residues. CDR1 and CDR2 (germline): SGHRS, YFSETQ. CDR3 region: CASSPGRGRETQYF. CDR3 coding DNA: TGCGCCAGCAGCCCGGGACGGGGGCGGGAGACCCAGTACTTC.

This clone has only one observation. The chain is built from TRBV19 and TRBJ1-1; TRBD1 aligns across 9 bases. With 5 bases clipped from V and 4 bases from J, the junction kept 11 bases outside the gene matches. CDR1 is LNHDA and CDR2 is SQIVND in the germline V gene (reference sequence). This CDR3 comprises 16 residues. The CDR3 sequence: CASSVGTGRGGTEAFF. The CDR3, as DNA: TGTGCCAGTAGTGTTGGGACAGGGCGAGGGGGCACTGAAGCTTTCTTT.

This chain uses TRBV5-8 with TRBJ1-1, with D unclear. V lost 4 bases to trimming and J lost 11 bases, with 24 bases between them. The CDR3 runs 15 residues. The V gene's germline CDR1 is SGHTS and CDR2 YDEGEE. Written as DNA, the CDR3 is TGTGCCAGCAGCCCTTACGTGGTTCTGAGGTGGAGCGCTTTCTTT. It codes for CASSPYVVLRWSAFF.

The rearrangement links TRBV9 to TRBJ1-5, with D tentatively TRBD1 (6 bases). Between the trimmed V and J ends, which lost 4 bases and 4 bases, there was a span of 18 bases. In germline, CDR1 is SGDLS, CDR2 YYNGEE. The CDR3 covers 16 residues. DNA for the CDR3: TGTGCCAGCAGCCCTAGGGGGGGGTCCCTTAATCAGCCCCAGCATTTT. Its translation is CASSPRGGSLNQPQHF.

This chain uses TRBV19 with TRBJ1-1; D is possibly TRBD1 (6 bases). Trimming shortened V by 7 bases and J by 7 bases, and 25 bases separated the two germline ends. The CDR3 runs 16 residues. Germline V gene sequence: CDR1 LNHDA, CDR2 SQIVND (reference sequence). DNA of the CDR3: TGTGCCAGTAACCCCCTACAGGGTGCGGGGTATAGTGAAGCTTTCTTT. Translation: CASNPLQGAGYSEAFF.

This clone was seen once. The DNA of the CDR3 is TGCGCCAGCAGCCTTAGACAGGGGATAGGCTCCTACGAGCAGTACTTC. Translation: CASSLRQGIGSYEQYF. The chain combines TRBV5-1 with TRBJ2-7; 8 positions match TRBD1. Germline V gives CDR1 SGHRS, CDR2 YFSETQ. This CDR3 comprises 16 residues. J was trimmed by 0 bases and V by 4 bases; bases with no gene match: 9.

The chain's CDR3 is CATSNGGTAKFGNFADTQYF. In nucleotides, the CDR3 is TGTGCCACCAGCAACGGGGGGACTGCCAAATTCGGGAATTTCGCAGATACGCAGTATTTT. The V gene is TRBV15, the J gene TRBJ2-3; 7 nucleotides align to TRBD2. Germline CDR1 is LNHNV and CDR2 is YYDKDF (reference sequence). V lost 4 bases and J lost 4; bases outside the gene matches: 23. This CDR3 region has 20 residues.

V usage is TRBV6-5 and J usage is TRBJ2-2; 8 nucleotides agree with TRBD2. V shed 8 bases and J 5 bases; nucleotides not matched to a gene: 1. CDR1 MNHEY and CDR2 SVGAGI come from the germline V gene. The CDR3 is made up of 12 amino acids. The CDR3 sequence: CASREGTGELFF. The CDR3 DNA reads as TGTGCCAGCCGGGAGGGGACCGGGGAGCTGTTTTTT.

The rearrangement joins TRBV15 to TRBJ2-7; no clear D gene. This CDR3 has 14 residues. Germline loops: CDR1 LNHNV, CDR2 YYDKDF (reference sequence). With 6 bases removed from V and 1 base from J, the gap between germline ends came to 13 bases. The CDR3 reads CATRELDASYEQYF. CDR3 DNA: TGTGCCACCAGAGAACTGGACGCTTCCTACGAGCAGTACTTC.

The rearrangement joins TRBV6-6 to TRBJ1-1; a weak D match, TRBD1 (5 bases). The V and J ends lost 6 bases and 0 bases respectively, with 20 bases between them. This CDR3 has 17 residues. The germline gives CDR1 MNHNY, CDR2 SVGAGI (reference sequence). The DNA of the CDR3 is TGTGCCAGCAGCCGATTTGGGGGGACCCAATTGAACACTGAAGCTTTCTTT. The encoded protein is CASSRFGGTQLNTEAFF.

The V call is TRBV9, the J call TRBJ2-3, with TRBD2 as a possible D gene (5 bases). Trimming left V 4 bases short and J 6 bases short, with 18 bases between. Germline loops: CDR1 SGDLS, CDR2 YYNGEE. The CDR3 consists of 15 residues. The CDR3, as DNA: TGTGCCAGCAGCCGAAGAGCGGCAGGCAGGGATACGCAGTATTTT. Protein: CASSRRAAGRDTQYF.

This chain connects TRBV7-2 to TRBJ2-2, with TRBD1 matching 8 bases. CDR1 SGHTA and CDR2 FQGNSA come from the germline V gene. The CDR3 covers 14 residues. V shed 3 bases and J 5 bases; nucleotides not matched to a gene: 2. The CDR3 coding sequence is TGTGCCAGCAGCTTCACAGGGGGGACCGGGGAGCTGTTTTTT. It is translated as CASSFTGGTGELFF.

The chain joins TRBV28 to TRBJ1-2, with unresolved D. Trimming left V 2 bases short and J 5 bases short, with 9 bases between. Germline loops: CDR1 MDHEN, CDR2 SYDVKM. This CDR3 has 13 amino acids. The chain's CDR3 is CASSLPTVYGYTF. The CDR3 bases are TGTGCCAGCAGTTTACCTACAGTGTATGGCTACACCTTC.

The V gene is TRBV27, the J gene TRBJ2-7; TRBD2 is a possible D gene (5 bases). CDR3 size: 13 residues. Germline loops: CDR1 MNHEY, CDR2 SMNVEV (reference sequence). V lost 6 bases and J 3 bases, leaving 12 bases between the germline ends. This CDR3 is CASSRAENYEQYF. The CDR3 region has the DNA TGTGCCAGCAGCAGAGCGGAAAACTACGAGCAGTACTTC.

The rearrangement links TRBV10-2 to TRBJ1-1, with TRBD1 as a possible D gene (6 bases). CDR1 is WSHSY, CDR2 SAAADI, per germline. The CDR3 consists of 16 residues. The V and J ends lost 6 bases and 7 bases respectively, with 24 bases between them. The CDR3 protein is CASSGRRGKLGGEAFF. The CDR3 DNA is TGCGCCAGCAGCGGGAGAAGGGGGAAGCTAGGAGGTGAAGCTTTCTTT.

The chain recombines TRBV7-6 with TRBJ1-2; D gene unclear. V was cut by 3 bases and J by 8 bases, with 10 bases left in between. This CDR3 has 12 residues. Per germline, CDR1 SGHVS and CDR2 FNYEAQ. CDR3 sequence (DNA): TGTGCCAGCAGCTTTGCGGCAGGCGGCTACACCTTC. The encoded protein is CASSFAAGGYTF.

The rearrangement links TRBV18 to TRBJ2-7; TRBD2 aligns across 15 bases. The CDR3 runs to 20 residues. Germline CDR1 KGHSH, CDR2 LQKENI. J was trimmed by 2 bases and V by 3 bases; bases with no gene match: 14. The CDR3: CASSPLAGTGLAGGTYEQYF. The CDR3 DNA follows: TGTGCCAGCTCACCCTTAGCAGGGACGGGACTAGCGGGAGGTACCTACGAGCAGTACTTC.

The chain links TRBV6-5 to TRBJ2-1; D uncertain. Looked up from germline, CDR1 is MNHEY and CDR2 is SVGAGI. This CDR3 is 12 amino acids long. The V end lost 8 bases, the J end lost 5 bases, and 10 bases lay between the germline ends. The CDR3 here is CASGLLNNEQFF. The CDR3 DNA sequence: TGTGCCAGCGGGTTATTAAACAATGAGCAGTTCTTC.

J is TRBJ1-1 and V is TRBV5-1; perhaps TRBD1 as D (5 bases). V was shortened by 0 bases and J by 0 bases, with 12 bases between the two germline ends. CDR1 and CDR2 from the germline V gene are SGHRS and YFSETQ. This CDR3 spans 16 amino acids. The CDR3 DNA is TGCGCCAGCAGCTTGGAACGTCCAGGGATGAACACTGAAGCTTTCTTT. As protein: CASSLERPGMNTEAFF.

The rearrangement uses TRBV24-1 and TRBJ2-3, with D unresolved. The CDR3 covers 11 residues. Germline loops: CDR1 KGHDR, CDR2 SFDVKD. V gave up 3 bases and J gave up 7 bases, with 4 bases separating them. The CDR3 coding sequence is TGTGCCACCAGTGATACAAATACGCAGTATTTT. Its translation is CATSDTNTQYF.

The V call is TRBV5-6, the J call TRBJ2-3; 8 nucleotides match TRBD1. The germline V gene has CDR1 SGHDT and CDR2 YYEEEE. This CDR3 contains 16 residues. J was trimmed by 2 bases and V by 3 bases; bases with no gene match: 8. CDR3 region: CASSWTGRVNTDTQYF. In DNA form, the CDR3 reads TGTGCCAGCAGCTGGACAGGGCGAGTCAACACAGATACGCAGTATTTT.

This chain uses TRBV4-3 with TRBJ2-6; no clear D gene. CDR1 and CDR2 from the germline V gene are LGHNA and YSLEER. The CDR3 is 16 residues long. With 0 bases removed from V and 0 bases from J, the gap between germline ends came to 6 bases. The CDR3 protein is CASSQDHHSGANVLTF. The CDR3 region has the DNA TGCGCCAGCAGCCAAGATCACCACTCTGGGGCCAACGTCCTGACTTTC.

This clone occurred once. The chain uses TRBV27 and TRBJ1-2; 12 nucleotides match TRBD1. The V gene's germline CDR1 is MNHEY and CDR2 SMNVEV (reference sequence). Trimming at V came to 5 bases and at J to 4 bases, leaving 11 bases not matched to a gene. This CDR3 contains 17 residues. The CDR3 here is CASSGDRGREYSYGYTF. The CDR3 bases are TGTGCCAGCAGTGGGGACAGGGGGCGAGAGTACTCCTATGGCTACACCTTC.

The gene calls are TRBV7-9 and TRBJ2-1; tentative D call: TRBD2 (6 bases). The germline gives CDR1 SEHNR, CDR2 FQNEAQ (reference sequence). CDR3 length: 15 residues. V was shortened by 4 bases and J by 9 bases, with 19 bases between the two germline ends. The CDR3 DNA sequence: TGTGCCAGCAGCTCTACAAGACCGGGGGTGGGTGAGCAGTTCTTC. Protein product: CASSSTRPGVGEQFF.

This clone is a singleton in its sample. V usage is TRBV5-4 and J usage is TRBJ2-7; 8 bases are shared with TRBD1. This CDR3 comprises 16 residues. V shed 0 bases and J 2 bases; nucleotides not matched to a gene: 7. Germline-derived CDR1 and CDR2 are SGHNT and YYREEE (reference sequence). DNA of the CDR3: TGTGCCAGCAGCTTGGGGGTCCGACAGGGGACCTACGAGCAGTACTTC. Translated: CASSLGVRQGTYEQYF.

This chain joins TRBV10-3 and TRBJ2-2; D perhaps matches TRBD2 (6 bases). Between the trimmed V and J ends, which lost 4 bases and 0 bases, there was a span of 12 bases. The CDR3 runs 16 residues. In germline, CDR1 is ENHRY, CDR2 SYGVKD. CDR3 region: CAISVAGSTNTGELFF. As DNA, the CDR3 is TGTGCCATCAGTGTGGCGGGAAGCACGAACACCGGGGAGCTGTTTTTT.

The V gene is TRBV12-3 or TRBV12-4, the J gene TRBJ1-5, with no clear D. The CDR3 is 13 residues long. V lost 5 bases to trimming and J lost 4 bases, with 9 bases between them. DNA for the CDR3: TGTGCCAGCAGTGCCTTGATGAATCAGCCCCAGCATTTT. Amino acids: CASSALMNQPQHF.

The chain joins TRBV5-4 to TRBJ2-7; 7 nucleotides match TRBD1. Germline V gene sequence: CDR1 SGHNT, CDR2 YYREEE (reference sequence). After removal of 0 bases from V and 6 bases from J, the junction contained 6 bases not matched to a gene. The CDR3 is 14 amino acids. This CDR3 is CASSLAGTVIEQYF. The CDR3 DNA is TGTGCCAGCAGCTTGGCCGGGACAGTAATCGAGCAGTACTTC.

V usage is TRBV11-3 and J usage is TRBJ2-3; D gene unclear. Trimming stripped 2 bases from V and 2 bases from J, with 14 bases between. The CDR3 has 16 amino acids. CDR1 is SGHNT, CDR2 YENEEA, per germline. The CDR3 loop is CASSLRARPDTDTQYF. CDR3 nucleotide sequence: TGTGCCAGCAGCTTAAGGGCTCGGCCCGACACAGATACGCAGTATTTT.